This entry features one T cell receptor (beta chain) sequence. Antigen unknown. The protocol was immunoSEQ multiplex PCR, while the TCRdb copy is restricted to in-frame clones and leaves out a portion. Of around 320,000 clones listed, more than 70% are singletons. Trimming removed 3 bases from V and 7 bases from J, with 16 bases in between. The CDR3 has 15 residues. The V gene's germline CDR1 is MDHEN and CDR2 SYDVKM. Specified treatment: some 20 received Ad26.COV2.S at low or high dose, single or two shots; a few received placebo; per-sample allocation not given. Specimens were obtained on day 63 following the first vaccine or placebo injection. The shot given was an Ad26 vector that makes Wuhan-strain SARS-CoV-2 spike. The record originates from a study of Ad26.COV2.S vaccination and SARS-CoV-2 variants. The overall study: A participant enrolled in the COV1001 Ad26.COV2.S trial arm provided the sample. Ad26.COV2.S shots went into the muscle once or twice, 56 days apart.

Study findings and constraints: Those who received the vaccine showed greater spike-specific TCR breadth than those given placebo.

This TCR derives from a person aged 18-60 years who received the Ad26.COV2.S COVID-19 vaccine or a placebo. This chain links TRBV28 with TRBJ1-5; TRBD1 might be the D (5 bases). The sequenced sample was peripheral blood, obtained in a trial of Ad26.COV2.S vaccine versus placebo. CDR3 DNA sequence: TGTGCCAGCAGTTTCTCGGGGCGTGCGGGGCAGCCCCAGCATTTT. Its protein is CASSFSGRAGQPQHF.